This TCR beta chain originates from a study of blood T cell repertoires in COVID-19. About the study: PBMCs, B-cell-depleted T cells, or T cells provided the cDNA or gDNA that made up the material.

Germline assignment: CDR1 SQVTM and CDR2 ANQGSEA. V lost 5 bases to trimming and J lost 0 bases, with 11 bases between them. CDR3 length equals 14 residues. TCRdb keeps only in-frame clones here, not all; method: immunoSEQ multiplex PCR. The table has 200,000 or so clones, about 85% seen once. Sequenced: peripheral blood. The origin of this receptor is a man between 65 and 79 years old with active or convalescent COVID-19. The genes are TRBV29-1 and TRBJ2-1, with unresolved D. CDR3 DNA: TGCAGCGTTTTGGTGTGGAGCTCCTACAATGAGCAGTTCTTC. Translated, it gives CSVLVWSSYNEQFF.